The T cell receptor (beta chain) described here comes from a study of lymphopenia after photon versus proton radiotherapy. Study results and caveats: Photon-treated patients lost naive T cells and TCR diversity; proton-treated stayed stable. After lymphocyte nadir, photon-treated repertoires showed oligoclonal expansion, especially CD8+ Temra. A bigger post-nadir fall in TCR diversity correlated inversely with survival time in deceased patients. Better survival with proton therapy was suggested as possible, not demonstrated.

Worth noting for this clone: Its specificity is unknown.

Between the trimmed V and J ends, which lost 0 bases and 2 bases, there was a span of 11 bases. Germline CDR1 is MGHRA and CDR2 is YSYEKL. The CDR3 sequence is 16 residues long. Using immunoSEQ multiplex PCR, the repertoire was profiled, and TCRdb retains in-frame clones only, with some absent. The repertoire includes 75,000 or so clones, around 83% of them detected once, and over 1.3% sits in the top ten. This TCR came from a man aged 55 to 70 with pancreatic cancer. This sequence joins TRBV4-1 and TRBJ1-3, with a weak D call TRBD1 (5 bases). The sequencing used peripheral blood, collected from a patient treated with proton-based radiotherapy. In DNA, the CDR3 is TGCGCCAGCAGCCAAGATCCCACAGGTCCTGGAAACACCATATATTTT. Protein sequence: CASSQDPTGPGNTIYF.